These T cell receptor beta chains were read from a single sample in a study of T cells after yellow fever vaccination. Via MiXCR, TCRdb re-called the 5' RACE reads, giving one row per CDR3 protein. Of some 320,000 distinct CDR3 sequences in the sample, 8% to 10% were seen once. The sample in question was PBMCs, obtained on the day of the first yellow fever vaccination. The receptor source for this set is a man aged 18 to 29 who received the YFV17D yellow fever vaccine. Both conserved end residues are part of each CDR3. D genes are given only for firm matches. The size field is filled for only some rows; it gives once, few, many or a size class.

CDR3nt	CDR3aa	d_gene	v_gene	j_gene	abundance
TGTGCCAGCTCACTTCAGGTCGGGGCGTACAGTGAATACGAGCAGTACTTC	CASSLQVGAYSEYEQYF	.	TRBV18	TRBJ2-7	many
TGCAGTGCTAGCCCTGGGGGCAGGTGGGCTACTGAAGCTTTCTTT	CSASPGGRWATEAFF	.	TRBV20-1	TRBJ1-1	.
TGCGCCAGCAGCTTGGGACCAACAGGGACTTCTGGAAACACCATATATTTT	CASSLGPTGTSGNTIYF	.	TRBV5-1	TRBJ1-3	few
TGTGCCAGCAGCTTCGGACAGGGAGGGACATACTCTGGGGCCAACGTCCTGACTTTC	CASSFGQGGTYSGANVLTF	.	TRBV5-4	TRBJ2-6	.
TGCGCCAGCAGTGCCGGGGACGGCACTGAAGCTTTCTTT	CASSAGDGTEAFF	.	TRBV10-1	TRBJ1-1	.
TGTGCCAGCAACATAAGGTCGGGACAGGATGGGAACACCGGGGAGCTGTTTTTT	CASNIRSGQDGNTGELFF	TRBD1	TRBV2	TRBJ2-2	few
TGTGCCAGCAGTTACTCAGCCAGCCGGGGTGGGACCCAGTACTTC	CASSYSASRGGTQYF	.	TRBV6-5	TRBJ2-5	few
TGCGCCAGCAGCCGAGCCGGGACAGGGGTCTTCTACGAGCAGTACTTC	CASSRAGTGVFYEQYF	TRBD1	TRBV4-1	TRBJ2-7	few
TGTGCCAGCTATGCGGGAGACACTTACAATGAGCAGTTCTTC	CASYAGDTYNEQFF	TRBD2	TRBV12-3/TRBV12-4	TRBJ2-1	.
TGTGCCAGCAGTTGGGAACAGGGACGGGGCTACACCTTC	CASSWEQGRGYTF	.	TRBV28	TRBJ1-2	few
TGCAGTGCTAGACCGGACCCAGGGGGGTTCCAAGAGACCCAGTACTTC	CSARPDPGGFQETQYF	.	TRBV20-1	TRBJ2-5	.
TGTGCCACCAGCAGTAATAGACAGGGAATCCAGTACTTC	CATSSNRQGIQYF	TRBD1	TRBV15	TRBJ2-5	.
TGTGCCAGCAGCTCACCCCCCCGGGGGGATACGCAGTATTTT	CASSSPPRGDTQYF	.	TRBV7-2	TRBJ2-3	.
TGTGCCACCAGTGGCACCCGGACAGGGGACCAGCCCCAGCATTTT	CATSGTRTGDQPQHF	TRBD1	TRBV24-1	TRBJ1-5	.
TGCAGTGCTCGGCCGACTAACTCCTACGAGCAGTACTTC	CSARPTNSYEQYF	.	TRBV20-1	TRBJ2-7	.
TGTGCCAGCAGCTTTAAACAGGGGAACACTGAAGCTTTCTTT	CASSFKQGNTEAFF	.	TRBV5-5	TRBJ1-1	few
TGTGCCAGCAGTTACCCCACAGGGAACGCTTTCTTT	CASSYPTGNAFF	.	TRBV5-6	TRBJ1-1	.
TGTGCCAGCAGCTCCACCTCTCAGGCGGCAGATACGCAGTATTTT	CASSSTSQAADTQYF	.	TRBV7-8	TRBJ2-3	few
TGTGCCAGCAGCATGCGGACGGGGACCCGATACAATGAGCAGTTCTTC	CASSMRTGTRYNEQFF	.	TRBV7-2	TRBJ2-1	few
TGCGCCAGCAGCTTAACAACCTCAGATACGCAGTATTTT	CASSLTTSDTQYF	.	TRBV5-1	TRBJ2-3	.
TGCGCCAGCAGCCAAGATTATACAGTCCCTAGCTCTGGAAACACCATATATTTT	CASSQDYTVPSSGNTIYF	.	TRBV4-1	TRBJ1-3	few
TGTGCCAGTAGTATTTTGGCTGGGAACAATGAGCAGTTCTTC	CASSILAGNNEQFF	.	TRBV19	TRBJ2-1	.
TGCAGTGCTAGAGAACCGACAGGGATAGACACTGAAGCTTTCTTT	CSAREPTGIDTEAFF	TRBD1	TRBV20-1	TRBJ1-1	many
TGTGCCAGCAGTCCATCATTGGGGGTCATTAACTATGGCTACACCTTC	CASSPSLGVINYGYTF	.	TRBV12-3/TRBV12-4	TRBJ1-2	.
TGCAGTGCTAATGGAGGGGATCAGCCCCAGCATTTT	CSANGGDQPQHF	.	TRBV20-1	TRBJ1-5	few
TGTGCCAGCAGCTTAGCCGGGACAGGGGTCGATGAAAAACTGTTTTTT	CASSLAGTGVDEKLFF	TRBD1	TRBV7-2	TRBJ1-4	.
TGTGCCACCAGCAGAATACAGGGGGCAGAGACCCAGTACTTC	CATSRIQGAETQYF	TRBD1	TRBV15	TRBJ2-5	few
TGTGCCAGCAGCTCACGGACAGGGCCAATTTCTTCAATTTCACCCCTCCACTTT	CASSSRTGPISSISPLHF	TRBD1	TRBV11-2	TRBJ1-6	few
TGTGCCAGCAGCGTCCGGGACTATCGGGGAAATGAGCAGTTCTTC	CASSVRDYRGNEQFF	TRBD2	TRBV5-5	TRBJ2-1	.
TGTGCCACCATCCTCGGAGGGGTTAACTCTGGAAACACCATATATTTT	CATILGGVNSGNTIYF	.	TRBV24-1	TRBJ1-3	.
TGTGCCAGCAGCCCGGTGGGGGTCCCCACAGATACGCAGTATTTT	CASSPVGVPTDTQYF	.	TRBV5-5	TRBJ2-3	few
TGTGCCAGCACCCTACAGGGGGGGGCGATGGCCAAAAACATTCAGTACTTC	CASTLQGGAMAKNIQYF	.	TRBV12-3/TRBV12-4	TRBJ2-4	.
TGTGCCAGCAGCTCGGGACTTTTGAACACTGAAGCTTTCTTT	CASSSGLLNTEAFF	.	TRBV5-5	TRBJ1-1	.